Only a few counts were recorded for the clone carrying this T cell receptor (beta chain). Its target is unknown. A read error may account for a junction end that differs from germline. This entry is derived from a study of T cells after yellow fever vaccination. Study-wide points: The secondary response peaked faster, at day 5 versus 15, but was weaker. At 95% to 97% for CD4 and approximately 88% for CD8, most primary-vaccination clones showed up again after the booster.

TCRdb itself ran the 5' RACE reads through MiXCR, one entry per CDR3 protein. The table lists 230,000 or so distinct CDR3 sequences, less than 7.5% of them singletons. The CDR3 is 14 residues long. Germline V gives CDR1 DFQATT, CDR2 SNEGSKA (reference sequence). The genes are TRBV20-1 and TRBJ2-1; 10 bases line up with TRBD2. The material was CD4+ T cells sorted from PBMCs, obtained on the day of the yellow fever booster vaccination. The source of this sequence is a man aged 25-45 years who received the YFV17D yellow fever vaccine. CDR3 DNA: TGCAGTCCTAGCGGGAGATCCCTCTACAATGAGCAGTTCTTC. Amino acid sequence: CSPSGRSLYNEQFF.